What follows are 12 T cell receptor beta chains derived from one specimen sequenced in a study of Ad26.COV2.S vaccination and SARS-CoV-2 variants. Sample treatment: 15 to 20 received Ad26.COV2.S at low or high dose, single or two shots; roughly five received placebo; per-sample allocation not given. Each sample was drawn 63 days after the first injection (of vaccine or placebo). Only in-frame clones appear in the TCRdb table, and some are missing; sequencing was by immunoSEQ multiplex PCR. The sample records about 380,000 clones, approximately 83% being singletons. This specimen was peripheral blood, taken in a trial of Ad26.COV2.S vaccine versus placebo. These receptors were taken from a person aged 18-60 years who received the Ad26.COV2.S COVID-19 vaccine or a placebo.

The V call is TRBV27, the J call TRBJ2-7, with no clear D. Per germline, CDR1 MNHEY and CDR2 SMNVEV (reference sequence). V lost 6 bases and J lost 4, with 13 bases in between. This CDR3 region has 13 residues. Written as DNA, the CDR3 is TGTGCCAGCAGCTTAGGGAACCCGTACGAGCAGTACTTC. Its protein is CASSLGNPYEQYF.

This chain connects TRBV21-1 to TRBJ2-7; the tabulated D call, TRBD1, remains unverified against the DNA. TRBV21-1 is reported as a pseudogene. The CDR3 covers 14 residues. The CDR3 nucleotides are TGTGCCAGCAGCAACGAAATGACAGGGCACGAGCAGTACTTC. It is translated as CASSNEMTGHEQYF.

The chain joins TRBV9 to TRBJ1-6; D is unclear. Germline CDR1 is SGDLS and CDR2 is YYNGEE. The ends were cut back, 3 bases at V and 7 bases at J, with 11 bases in the middle. The CDR3 is 14 amino acids. CDR3 DNA: TGTGCCAGCAGCGCTTGGCCGCCGAATTCACCCCTCCACTTT. As protein: CASSAWPPNSPLHF.

The chain uses TRBV7-3 and TRBJ2-1; tentatively, D is TRBD1 or TRBD2 (5 bases each). The V and J ends lost 6 bases and 10 bases respectively, with 13 bases between them. In germline, CDR1 is SGHTA, CDR2 FQGTGA. CDR3 length equals 12 residues. In DNA, the CDR3 is TGTGCCAGCAGTCGACAGAGCGGAGAGCAGTTCTTC. Its protein product is CASSRQSGEQFF.

The chain links TRBV29-1 to TRBJ2-7, with D possibly being TRBD2 (5 bases). Trimming took off 7 bases at V and 0 bases at J, with 10 bases between the two ends. This CDR3 contains 12 residues. The germline gives CDR1 SQVTM, CDR2 ANQGSEA. CDR3 bases: TGCAGCGGCCAAGGGAGCTCCTACGAGCAGTACTTC. Encoded protein: CSGQGSSYEQYF.

V and J are TRBV11-2 and TRBJ1-6; maybe TRBD1 (6 bases). Germline-derived CDR1 and CDR2 are SGHAT and FQNNGV. Trimming took 5 bases from V and 10 from J, leaving 21 bases between them. The CDR3 runs to 16 residues. This CDR3 reads CASSPAFSGAGSPLHF. CDR3 DNA sequence: TGTGCCAGCAGCCCCGCATTTTCGGGGGCTGGGTCACCCCTCCACTTT.

The chain uses TRBV11-2 and TRBJ2-1; 9 nucleotides align to TRBD2. This CDR3 contains 17 residues. J gave up 2 bases and V 5 bases, and 10 bases lay outside the gene matches. Germline CDR1 SGHAT, CDR2 FQNNGV. The DNA for the CDR3 is TGTGCCAGCAGCGATGGGTTCCGCGGGAGGGCCTACAATGAGCAGTTCTTC. Translated, it gives CASSDGFRGRAYNEQFF.

This clone was recorded once. The CDR3 bases are TGTGCCAGCAGCTCCACTACCGGAGATACGCAGTATTTT. It yields the protein CASSSTTGDTQYF. The rearrangement links TRBV11-2 to TRBJ2-3; D ambiguous. V was shortened by 4 bases and J by 5 bases, with 10 bases between the two germline ends. CDR3 length: 13 amino acids. Germline V lookup: CDR1 SGHAT, CDR2 FQNNGV.

Only one count was recorded for this clone. The chain has TRBV4-2 and TRBJ2-2; the D gene is possibly TRBD2 (5 bases). V lost 5 bases and J lost 2, with 9 bases in between. This CDR3 has 14 residues. Germline V lookup: CDR1 LGHNA, CDR2 YNFKEQ. The CDR3 reads CASSASGNTGELFF. CDR3 in DNA: TGTGCCAGCAGCGCGAGCGGAAACACCGGGGAGCTGTTTTTT.

This chain's CDR3 is CASSAKGLAGGNEQFF. The CDR3 DNA reads as TGTGCCAGCAGCGCCAAGGGACTAGCGGGGGGGAATGAGCAGTTCTTC. The chain has TRBV7-8 and TRBJ2-1; 16 nucleotides agree with TRBD2. This CDR3 contains 16 residues. Looked up from germline, CDR1 is SGHVS and CDR2 is FQNEAQ. V was pared by 5 bases and J by 7 bases, with 5 bases of the junction left unmatched.

The V and J genes are TRBV10-2 and TRBJ2-1; D is perhaps TRBD1 (6 bases). The CDR3 has 15 amino acids. V lost 4 bases and J 0 bases, leaving 10 bases between the germline ends. Germline values: CDR1 WSHSY, CDR2 SAAADI. The CDR3 region has the DNA TGCGCCAGCAGTGGCGACAGGAACTCCTACAATGAGCAGTTCTTC. Amino acid sequence: CASSGDRNSYNEQFF.

The genes are TRBV11-2 and TRBJ1-2; 7 nucleotides align to TRBD1. Trimming at V came to 6 bases and at J to 4 bases, leaving 14 bases not matched to a gene. The germline gives CDR1 SGHAT, CDR2 FQNNGV. This CDR3 is 16 amino acids long. Here the CDR3 DNA reads TGTGCCAGCAGGCCAGTAAAGACAGGGACGACCTATGGCTACACCTTC. Its translation: CASRPVKTGTTYGYTF.